Sequencing of this T cell receptor beta chain was carried out in a study of blood T cell repertoires in COVID-19. Sequencing was performed with immunoSEQ multiplex PCR; in TCRdb, only in-frame clones are kept and a portion is missing. Here the sample spans 200,000 to 250,000 clones, approximately 90% being singletons. The V and J ends lost 3 bases and 14 bases respectively, with 16 bases between them. The CDR3 runs to 12 residues. Germline V CDR1 and CDR2: LGHDT, YNNKEL (reference sequence). Specimen: PBMCs or T cells enriched from blood (not recorded which). The TCR was taken from a man aged 18-30 years with acute COVID-19. This sequence joins TRBV3-1 (or the pseudogene TRBV3-2) and TRBJ1-2, with D uncertain. CDR3 DNA sequence: TGTGCCAGCAGCCATATTGAGACAAGGCCTACCTTC. Translating gives CASSHIETRPTF.